Presented here are 23 T cell receptor beta chains from one specimen sequenced in a study of T cells in Graves' hyperthyroidism and ophthalmopathy. Researchers took RNA transcripts and amplified the TCR beta CDR3 regions from them. Using the HTBI primer set, a first-round RT-PCR was run on the TCR CDR3. TCRdb itself ran the multiplex PCR reads through MiXCR, one entry per CDR3 protein. Of roughly 550,000 distinct CDR3 sequences in the sample, roughly 16% were seen once. Source material: blood. Receptors were obtained from a woman aged 25 to 39 with Graves' ophthalmopathy.

The chain has TRBV5-1 and TRBJ2-7; TRBD1 matches 7 bases. The V and J ends lost 4 bases and 2 bases, in that order; junction bases with no gene match: 9. Germline V gene data show CDR1 as SGHRS and CDR2 as YFSETQ. The CDR3 has 15 residues. The CDR3 DNA sequence: TGCGCCAGCAGCCCCTCCGGGACAGTCCCCTACGAGCAGTACTTC. Translated, it gives CASSPSGTVPYEQYF.

The gene calls are TRBV7-8 and TRBJ2-7; TRBD2 agrees at 7 bases. Germline trimming cut 5 bases from V and 5 bases from J; bases unmatched to any gene: 15. The CDR3 is made up of 16 amino acids. Germline-derived CDR1 and CDR2 are SGHVS and FQNEAQ. CDR3 nucleotides: TGTGCCAGCAGCGTAAACCCCCCCGGCGGGAGCGACGAGCAGTACTTC. Translating it yields CASSVNPPGGSDEQYF.

This clonotype was seen at least ten times. The chain has TRBV20-1 and TRBJ2-7; D is possibly TRBD1 (5 bases). The CDR3 runs 14 residues. Germline CDR1 and CDR2: DFQATT and SNEGSKA (reference sequence). V lost 3 bases and J lost 2, with 14 bases in between. The CDR3 loop is CSARKAGFTYEQYF. The CDR3 nucleotides read TGCAGTGCTAGGAAAGCAGGGTTTACCTACGAGCAGTACTTC.

Concerning this clonotype itself: At one of its ends the junction is not consistent with the germline gene, which may arise from a read error. The rearrangement uses TRBV11-2 and TRBJ2-2; 8 nucleotides match TRBD2. This CDR3 spans 17 amino acids. Germline lookup yields CDR1 SGHAT and CDR2 FQNNGV. The CDR3 loop is CASSWGGSGSYTRELFF. In nucleotides, the CDR3 is TGTGCCAGCAGCTGGGGTGGGAGCGGGAGTTACACCAGGGAGCTGTTTTTT.

Many counts were recorded for this clonotype. In DNA form, the CDR3 reads TGTGCCAGCAGTACGACCGGGACAACGGGTTTGGTTGAAGCTTTCTTT. This sequence encodes CASSTTGTTGLVEAFF. This chain connects TRBV28 to TRBJ1-1; maybe TRBD1 (6 bases). Trimming stripped 5 bases from V and 7 bases from J, with 23 bases between. Germline CDR1 reads MDHEN; CDR2 reads SYDVKM. The CDR3 loop spans 16 amino acids.

This clonotype was counted only a few times. This chain connects TRBV6-1 to TRBJ1-2; TRBD1 might be the D (5 bases). Germline CDR1 reads MNHNS; CDR2 reads SASEGT. The CDR3 spans 15 residues. V shed 5 bases and J shed 4 bases, with 17 bases lying between them. The CDR3 nucleotides are TGTGCCAGCAGTAAGCTAACAGGTCCCTTCTATGGCTACACCTTC. Translation gives CASSKLTGPFYGYTF.

This clonotype was detected ten times or more. The rearrangement links TRBV11-2 to TRBJ2-7, with TRBD1 as a possible D gene (6 bases). CDR1 SGHAT and CDR2 FQNNGV come from the germline V gene. This CDR3 is built from 14 residues. Trimming removed 1 base from V and 4 bases from J, with 11 bases in between. The CDR3 reads CASSLGSGVYEQYF. Written as DNA, the CDR3 is TGTGCCAGCAGCTTAGGGTCAGGGGTTTACGAGCAGTACTTC.

This clonotype was picked up a small number of times. The CDR3 reads CSASRAAATNEKLFF. CDR3 sequence (DNA): TGCAGTGCTAGTCGGGCAGCCGCAACTAATGAAAAACTGTTTTTT. V and J are TRBV20-1 and TRBJ1-4; D is unresolved. CDR3 length: 15 amino acids. In germline, CDR1 is DFQATT, CDR2 SNEGSKA (reference sequence). V dropped 3 bases and J dropped 0 bases, with 11 bases sitting between them.

This clonotype was seen a handful of times. The gene calls are TRBV2 and TRBJ2-1, with D maybe TRBD1 (5 bases). The CDR3 length is 13 residues. Per the germline V gene, CDR1 is SNHLY and CDR2 is FYNNEI. Trimming shortened V by 10 bases and J by 9 bases, and 19 bases separated the two germline ends. DNA of the CDR3: TGTGCCACGCGTTTGGACACCCAAGGTGAGCAGTTCTTC. It translates to CATRLDTQGEQFF.

This clonotype was counted between two and nine times. V usage is TRBV6-2 or TRBV6-3 and J usage is TRBJ1-1, with a tentative D call TRBD1 (5 bases). Trimming took 3 bases from V and 3 from J, leaving 17 bases between them. The CDR3 spans 16 residues. Germline V gene sequence: CDR1 MNHEY, CDR2 SVGEGT. Written as DNA, the CDR3 is TGTGCCAGCAGTTATCCTCCAGGAGGGGCGTACACTGAAGCTTTCTTT. Protein sequence: CASSYPPGGAYTEAFF.

This clonotype was seen a handful of times. The chain links TRBV4-2 to TRBJ2-3; the D is unclear. This CDR3 has 14 amino acids. With 2 bases removed from V and 2 bases from J, the gap between germline ends came to 8 bases. The V gene's germline CDR1 is LGHNA and CDR2 YNFKEQ. This chain's CDR3 is CASSQTGNTDTQYF. In DNA, the CDR3 is TGTGCCAGCAGCCAAACTGGTAACACAGATACGCAGTATTTT.

The V gene is TRBV20-1, the J gene TRBJ2-2; TRBD2 might be the D (5 bases). V shed 0 bases and J shed 4 bases, with 9 bases lying between them. Germline V gene sequence: CDR1 DFQATT, CDR2 SNEGSKA (reference sequence). The CDR3 loop spans 14 amino acids. CDR3 nucleotides: TGCAGTGCTAGAGATATGAGCGGCACCGGGGAGCTGTTTTTT. It translates to CSARDMSGTGELFF.

This clonotype was counted only a few times. V and J are TRBV6-2 or TRBV6-3 and TRBJ2-1; 10 bases agree with TRBD2. There are 14 residues in the CDR3. CDR1 and CDR2 (germline): MNHEY, SVGEGT. V dropped 7 bases and J dropped 7; count of bases not matched to a gene: 7. For the CDR3, the DNA is TGTGCCAGCATTGGGGCTAGCGGGAGTAATGAGCAGTTCTTC. Encoded protein: CASIGASGSNEQFF.

In its sample, this clonotype was seen many times. The chain carries TRBV28 and TRBJ2-5; possible D gene TRBD1, 5 bases. The CDR3 is made up of 14 amino acids. Trimming took off 3 bases at V and 3 bases at J, with 11 bases between the two ends. From germline, CDR1 is MDHEN and CDR2 SYDVKM. CDR3 protein: CASSLGQGEETQYF. The DNA for the CDR3 is TGTGCCAGCAGTTTGGGCCAGGGTGAAGAGACCCAGTACTTC. Variable domain in full (rest from reference TRBV28 and TRBJ2-5): DVKVTQSSRYLVKRTGEKVFLECVQDMDHENMFWYRQDPGLGLRLIYFSYDVKMKEKGDIPEGYSVSREKKERFSLILESASTNQTSMYLCASSLGQGEETQYFGPGTRLLVL.

The chain recombines TRBV9 with TRBJ2-7; D gene uncertain. This CDR3 has 15 residues. Germline lookup yields CDR1 SGDLS and CDR2 YYNGEE. The V and J ends lost 0 bases and 3 bases respectively, with 13 bases between them. The CDR3, as DNA: TGTGCCAGCAGCGTAGAAGGGCAGTCCTACTACGAGCAGTACTTC. Its translation: CASSVEGQSYYEQYF.

The chain joins TRBV15 to TRBJ1-2; D is perhaps TRBD1 (6 bases). The germline V gene encodes CDR1 LNHNV and CDR2 YYDKDF (reference sequence). V lost 3 bases and J 8 bases, leaving 13 bases between the germline ends. The CDR3 covers 13 residues. The CDR3 here is CATSRIQGPGYTF. The DNA for the CDR3 is TGTGCCACCAGCAGGATACAGGGTCCCGGCTACACCTTC.

V usage is TRBV10-3 and J usage is TRBJ2-1; D gene uncertain. Trimming removed 3 bases from V and 5 bases from J, with 8 bases in between. CDR1 and CDR2 from the germline V gene are ENHRY and SYGVKD. This CDR3 region has 13 residues. The CDR3 nucleotides read TGTGCCATCAGTGACGATGGAAACAATGAGCAGTTCTTC. It encodes CAISDDGNNEQFF.

The gene calls are TRBV19 and TRBJ2-2; D may be TRBD1 (6 bases). The germline gives CDR1 LNHDA, CDR2 SQIVND (reference sequence). V was pared by 9 bases and J by 5 bases, with 13 bases between. This CDR3 has 13 amino acids. CDR3 in amino acids: CASRQVTTGELFF. CDR3 DNA: TGTGCCAGCCGACAGGTAACGACCGGGGAGCTGTTTTTT.

V usage is TRBV4-3 and J usage is TRBJ2-7; D might be TRBD1 or TRBD2, each matching 5 bases. CDR3 size: 13 residues. V gave up 1 base and J gave up 7 bases, with 11 bases separating them. From germline, CDR1 is LGHNA and CDR2 YSLEER. The CDR3 DNA follows: TGCGCCAGCAGCCAAGCCCGAGGGGTTGAGCAGTACTTC. This codes for CASSQARGVEQYF.

The rearrangement uses TRBV6-4 and TRBJ1-2, with unresolved D. V was pared by 7 bases and J by 7 bases, with 10 bases between. The germline CDR1 and CDR2 sequences are MRHNA and SNTAGT. This CDR3 spans 11 amino acids. The CDR3: CASIRVSGYTF. The CDR3 DNA follows: TGTGCCAGCATAAGGGTATCTGGCTACACCTTC.

This clonotype was recorded many times. The V and J genes are TRBV7-8 and TRBJ1-1; D is undetermined. The CDR3 is 12 amino acids. Trimming removed 0 bases at V and 11 bases at J, with 10 bases between. Per germline, CDR1 SGHVS and CDR2 FQNEAQ. This CDR3 reads CASSLAKEEAFF. The CDR3 region has the DNA TGTGCCAGCAGCTTAGCTAAGGAGGAGGCTTTCTTT. The full variable domain, in which reference TRBV7-8 and TRBJ1-1 provide the parts outside the CDR3, is GAGVSQSPRYKVAKRGQDVALRCDPISGHVSLFWYQQALGQGPEFLTYFQNEAQLDKSGLPSDRFFAERPEGSVSTLKIQRTQQEDSAVYLCASSLAKEEAFFGQGTRLTVV.

The chain uses TRBV4-1 and TRBJ1-1, with a tentative D call TRBD1 (5 bases). Germline CDR1 MGHRA, CDR2 YSYEKL. The CDR3 covers 15 residues. V was clipped by 1 base and J by 6 bases, with 15 bases between them. The CDR3 sequence is CASSQGTDITPEAFF. CDR3 nucleotide sequence: TGCGCCAGCAGCCAAGGAACGGACATAACCCCTGAAGCTTTCTTT.

This clonotype showed up just a few times. J is TRBJ2-6 and V is TRBV15; 9 bases match TRBD1. This CDR3 region has 18 residues. V shed 5 bases, J shed 3 bases, and the junction held 11 bases outside the gene matches. The germline V gene encodes CDR1 LNHNV and CDR2 YYDKDF (reference sequence). CDR3: CATSGDRDRVFGANVLTF. For the CDR3, the DNA is TGTGCCACCAGCGGCGACCGGGACAGGGTTTTTGGGGCCAACGTCCTGACTTTC.